Listed below are T cell receptor beta chains from one sample, sequenced in a study of technical replicates of blood from a handful of donors. Repertoires were generated with immunoSEQ multiplex PCR, while TCRdb's copy carries only in-frame clones and drops some. This sample has tens of thousands of clones, with less than 95% found just once. The sequenced sample was T cells isolated from PBMCs. All receptors come from a human donor in good health. CDR3s include the opening cysteine and the closing phenylalanine or tryptophan. A D gene is named only where the DNA matches it firmly. Clone size appears in some rows only: once, few, many, or a class for an expanded clone.

J gene	clone size	D gene	V gene	CDR3 DNA	CDR3 protein
TRBJ2-7	-	-	TRBV4-1	TGCGCCAGCAGCCAACAGTTAAATTCCTACGAGCAGTACTTC	CASSQQLNSYEQYF
TRBJ2-7	-	TRBD2	TRBV19	TGTGCCAGTAGTGCCGGACTAGCGGGCTCCTACGAGCAGTACTTC	CASSAGLAGSYEQYF
TRBJ2-7	-	TRBD2	TRBV10-1	TGCGCCAGCAGTTCCGGGACTAGCGTTTACGAGCAGTACTTC	CASSSGTSVYEQYF
TRBJ1-5	-	TRBD1	TRBV19	TGTGCCAGTAGTTCAAGGGGGCAAAGCAATCAGCCCCAGCATTTT	CASSSRGQSNQPQHF
TRBJ2-7	-	-	TRBV15	TGTGCCACCAGCAGAGATATTGCCCGGGACAACTCCGAGCAGTACTTC	CATSRDIARDNSEQYF
TRBJ1-4	-	TRBD1	TRBV19	TGTGCCAGCCAATTTACAGGGGTTGGGGAAAAACTGTTTTTT	CASQFTGVGEKLFF
TRBJ1-2	-	-	TRBV6-5	TGTGCCAGCAGTTACATGAGTGGCTATGGCTACACCTTC	CASSYMSGYGYTF
TRBJ2-7	-	-	TRBV11-3	TGTGCCAGCAGCTTAGGGCGGGACGAGCAGTACTTC	CASSLGRDEQYF
TRBJ2-1	-	-	TRBV19	TGTGCCAGTAGTATGCAGGGGAAGAATGAGCAGTTCTTC	CASSMQGKNEQFF
TRBJ2-5	-	-	TRBV7-8	TGTGCCAGCAGCTCACTCCTGGGGCAGACCCAGTACTTC	CASSSLLGQTQYF
TRBJ2-2	-	TRBD2	TRBV28	TGTGCCAGCACCCCAGGGACTAGCGGGAGGGGCCTTGTCGGGGAGCTGTTTTTT	CASTPGTSGRGLVGELFF
TRBJ1-1	-	TRBD1	TRBV5-1	TGCGCCAGCAGCGCGGGACAGGGGTCGGGGAACACTGAAGCTTTCTTT	CASSAGQGSGNTEAFF
TRBJ2-1	-	TRBD2	TRBV6-1	TGTGCCATGGGGGGGGACTACAATGAGCAGTTCTTC	CAMGGDYNEQFF
TRBJ1-1	-	-	TRBV6-5	TGTGCCAGCAGTTACTCATTGGGGCTGGCGAACACTGAAGCTTTCTTT	CASSYSLGLANTEAFF
TRBJ1-2	-	-	TRBV7-6	TGTGCCAGCAGCTTGGGGGGGCGAAACTATGGCTACACCTTC	CASSLGGRNYGYTF
TRBJ1-5	-	TRBD1	TRBV28	TGTGCCAGCAGACGACAGGGAAGGAGTCAGCCCCAGCATTTT	CASRRQGRSQPQHF
TRBJ2-2	-	-	TRBV9	TGTGCCAGCAGCGTCAGGCAGTACACCGGGGAGCTGTTTTTT	CASSVRQYTGELFF
TRBJ1-1	-	-	TRBV5-1	TGCGCCAGCAGCCTAAACCCGGAGAGCTTATCCACTGAAGCTTTCTTT	CASSLNPESLSTEAFF
TRBJ1-4	-	TRBD1	TRBV6-5	TGTGCCAGCAGGCCCGGGACAGGGGTGGGGGAAAAACTGTTTTTT	CASRPGTGVGEKLFF
TRBJ2-2	-	TRBD1	TRBV7-3	TGTGCCAGCAGCTTAATGGACAGGGAGAACACCGGGGAGCTGTTTTTT	CASSLMDRENTGELFF
TRBJ1-5	few	TRBD1	TRBV10-2	TGCGCCAGCAGTCGACAGGGGGACAATCAGCCCCAGCATTTT	CASSRQGDNQPQHF
TRBJ1-1	-	-	TRBV11-2	TGTGCCAGCAGCTTAGGGCCCGTTTTGAACACTGAAGCTTTCTTT	CASSLGPVLNTEAFF
TRBJ1-1	-	-	TRBV7-8	TGTGCCAGCAGCTTAGCCACAGGGAGCATGAACACTGAAGCTTTCTTT	CASSLATGSMNTEAFF
TRBJ1-1	-	-	TRBV29-1	TGCAGCGTTGAAGCCCCGTCTGAGGGTAGGACTGAAGCTTTCTTT	CSVEAPSEGRTEAFF
TRBJ1-1	-	-	TRBV2	TGTGCCAGCAGTGTGGGAAGGGGAATGAGGACTGAAGCTTTCTTT	CASSVGRGMRTEAFF
TRBJ2-7	-	TRBD2	TRBV9	TGTGCCAGCAGCGTAGCCCGGAGCGGGAGGACCGAGCAGTACTTC	CASSVARSGRTEQYF
TRBJ2-7	-	-	TRBV10-3	TGTGCCATCAGCCCAGGGGAATTCTACGAGCAGTACTTC	CAISPGEFYEQYF
TRBJ1-2	-	-	TRBV7-9	TGTGCCAGCAGCCCTCCAAGGGGCAGCGTAATCTATGGCTACACCTTC	CASSPPRGSVIYGYTF
TRBJ2-1	-	-	TRBV29-1	TGCAGCGTTGAAGGAGACAGGGAGCAGTTCTTC	CSVEGDREQFF
TRBJ2-7	-	-	TRBV27	TGTGCCAGCAGCCGACCAGGGGTCCACGACGAGCAGTACTTC	CASSRPGVHDEQYF
TRBJ2-3	-	TRBD1	TRBV5-4	TGTGCCAGCAGCCGAGGGGGACAGGGCACAGATACGCAGTATTTT	CASSRGGQGTDTQYF
TRBJ2-7	-	-	TRBV19	TGTGCCAGTAGTATTCGGGCTAGCGAAGTCTACGAGCAGTACTTC	CASSIRASEVYEQYF
TRBJ1-1	-	-	TRBV18	TGTGCCAGCTCACCATCGGAGGGGTTTATCACTGAAGCTTTCTTT	CASSPSEGFITEAFF
TRBJ2-2	-	-	TRBV6-1	TGTGCCAGCAGTGGGGTCGGGAGCGGGTACACCGGGGAGCTGTTTTTT	CASSGVGSGYTGELFF
TRBJ1-2	-	TRBD1	TRBV6-1	TGTGCCAGCAGCCCCGGGACAGGGACTGGCTACACCTTC	CASSPGTGTGYTF
TRBJ1-1	once	-	TRBV7-9	TGTGCCAGCAGCTTAGGATCCGCGGTCATGAACACTGAAGCTTTCTTT	CASSLGSAVMNTEAFF
TRBJ1-2	-	-	TRBV6-5	TGTGCCAGCACTAACACGGGATTTGGTGGCTACACCTTC	CASTNTGFGGYTF
TRBJ2-1	-	TRBD2	TRBV30	TGTGCCTGGAGTGTTGGTAGCGGGAGCTTGGATGAGCAGTTCTTC	CAWSVGSGSLDEQFF
TRBJ2-7	-	TRBD1	TRBV10-3	TGTGCCATCAGCGGGCCGACAGGGAGCTCCTACGAGCAGTACTTC	CAISGPTGSSYEQYF
TRBJ1-2	-	-	TRBV19	TGTGCCAGTAGTCCACAGACCGAAAACTATGGCTACACCTTC	CASSPQTENYGYTF
TRBJ2-2	-	-	TRBV5-1	TGCGCCAGCACCCGGGGATACACCGGGGAGCTGTTTTTT	CASTRGYTGELFF